This T cell receptor (beta chain) was recorded in a study of blood T cell repertoires in COVID-19. Overall study: Donors in the United States, Italy and Spain gave samples during acute or convalescent COVID-19.

The CDR3 length is 15 residues. Germline V gives CDR1 LNHDA, CDR2 SQIVND (reference sequence). Trimming removed 5 bases from V and 2 bases from J; junction bases left unmatched: 5. In this sample, this clone turned up once. In the original analysis: Scientists estimated how many nucleated cells there were by amplifying reference gene primers. Libraries were prepared by immunoSEQ multiplex PCR; TCRdb keeps only in-frame clonotypes and omits some of them. That table supplies the V and J calls and clone size; D and trimming were determined from the DNA. Among a few hundred thousand clones listed, approximately 87% were seen once.

This clonotype was sampled from a man aged 60 to 69 who had recovered from COVID-19. V and J are TRBV19 and TRBJ1-3; 8 nucleotides match TRBD1. Material for sequencing was peripheral blood. The CDR3 sequence: CASSLTGDAGNTIYF. The DNA for the CDR3 is TGTGCCAGTAGTTTGACAGGGGACGCTGGAAACACCATATATTTT.